The rows below give T cell receptor beta chains drawn from one sample of a study of CD8+ T cells in alopecia areata. Sequencing was performed with immunoSEQ multiplex PCR; in TCRdb, only in-frame clones are kept and a portion is missing. The sample records approximately 210,000 clones, about three fifths being singletons. The material sequenced was CD4+ T cells sorted from blood, taken at week 24, from a patient treated with tofacitinib. The receptors derive from a human donor with alopecia areata. Both conserved end residues are part of each CDR3. Fields, in order: J gene, clone size, V gene, D gene, CDR3 protein, CDR3 DNA. The D gene is left open where the match is weak. A row's size may be missing; if present it is once, few, many or a size class.

TRBJ1-2	.	TRBV7-8	TRBD1	CASSLGQGGNYGYTF	TGTGCCAGCAGCTTAGGGCAGGGGGGAAACTATGGCTACACCTTC
TRBJ2-3	.	TRBV30	.	CAWATGTASTDTQYF	TGTGCCTGGGCCACCGGGACGGCTAGCACAGATACGCAGTATTTT
TRBJ2-7	.	TRBV14	.	CASSQAPRKPDEQYF	TGTGCCAGCAGCCAAGCTCCCAGGAAGCCCGACGAGCAGTACTTC
TRBJ1-2	.	TRBV19	.	CASSIRPDYGYTF	TGTGCCAGTAGTATACGGCCAGACTATGGCTACACCTTC
TRBJ1-1	.	TRBV29-1	.	CSVEGSSTEAFF	TGCAGCGTTGAAGGATCCTCCACTGAAGCTTTCTTT
TRBJ1-5	.	TRBV29-1	.	CSVYEGGESNQPQHF	TGCAGCGTTTATGAAGGGGGAGAGAGCAATCAGCCCCAGCATTTT
TRBJ2-7	.	TRBV10-3	TRBD1	CAIGPGQGAWDEQYF	TGTGCCATCGGTCCAGGACAGGGTGCTTGGGACGAGCAGTACTTC
TRBJ2-4	few	TRBV2	TRBD1	CAKIEQTGWGNIQYF	TGTGCCAAAATAGAACAGACAGGGTGGGGAAACATTCAGTACTTC
TRBJ2-5	.	TRBV30	.	CAWSPGASAETQYF	TGTGCCTGGAGTCCCGGGGCTAGCGCAGAGACCCAGTACTTC
TRBJ2-3	.	TRBV30	.	CAWSVRRVGVQYF	TGTGCCTGGAGTGTACGGAGAGTGGGCGTGCAGTATTTT
TRBJ2-1	.	TRBV5-6	.	CASSLFQGYNEQFF	TGTGCCAGCAGCTTGTTCCAGGGGTACAATGAGCAGTTCTTC
TRBJ2-1	few	TRBV5-1	TRBD2	CASSLGAYGGDEQFF	TGCGCCAGCAGCTTGGGGGCCTATGGGGGGGATGAGCAGTTCTTC
TRBJ1-4	few	TRBV29-1	TRBD1	CSAFYPGQLNEKLFF	TGCAGCGCCTTCTATCCGGGACAGCTTAATGAAAAACTGTTTTTT